The 11 T cell receptor beta chains listed next were all sequenced from one sample in a study of cytomegalovirus exposure and HLA in healthy donors. Method: immunoSEQ multiplex PCR; TCRdb's copy keeps in-frame clones and lacks some. The sample records 200,000 to 250,000 clones, around nine tenths being singletons. Sequencing was performed on PBMCs. These receptors were obtained from a man aged 18 to 30 in good health and CMV-seronegative.

The rearrangement links TRBV4-1 to TRBJ2-1; TRBD2 matches 11 bases. The CDR3 has 15 amino acids. Germline V CDR1 and CDR2: MGHRA, YSYEKL. V lost 5 bases to trimming and J lost 12 bases; unmatched junction nucleotides: 12. The CDR3 DNA reads as TGCGCCAGCAGCTCGTCACCGGGACTAGCGGATTGGCAGTTCTTC. As protein: CASSSSPGLADWQFF.

The rearrangement links TRBV27 to TRBJ1-4; TRBD1 is a possible D gene (6 bases). The CDR3 totals 17 residues. V gave up 2 bases and J gave up 7 bases, with 20 bases separating them. Germline V CDR1 and CDR2: MNHEY, SMNVEV (reference sequence). CDR3 sequence reads: CASSLRPTQGLGEKLFF. The CDR3, as DNA: TGTGCCAGCAGTTTAAGACCAACCCAGGGGCTGGGTGAAAAACTGTTTTTT.

The V and J genes are TRBV29-1 and TRBJ1-1; D is ambiguous. Per germline, CDR1 SQVTM and CDR2 ANQGSEA. Trimming stripped 4 bases from V and 3 bases from J, with 6 bases between. The CDR3 runs 11 residues. The CDR3 reads CSVGAHTEAFF. The DNA for the CDR3 is TGCAGCGTTGGGGCCCACACTGAAGCTTTCTTT.

This clone has a single count. The V and J genes are TRBV27 and TRBJ2-3; 11 bases are shared with TRBD2. CDR1 MNHEY and CDR2 SMNVEV come from the germline V gene (reference sequence). CDR3 length equals 16 residues. V lost 2 bases and J lost 6; bases outside the gene matches: 7. CDR3 sequence: CASSLLAGGGADTQYF. CDR3 sequence (DNA): TGTGCCAGCAGTTTACTAGCGGGAGGTGGTGCTGATACGCAGTATTTT.

The V call is TRBV5-1, the J call TRBJ2-2, with 11 bases fitting TRBD2. The CDR3 contains 16 residues. With V trimmed by 4 bases and J by 3 bases, 5 bases remained unmatched. The germline V gene encodes CDR1 SGHRS and CDR2 YFSETQ. In DNA form, the CDR3 reads TGCGCCAGCAGCCTGGGACTAGCGGACGACACCGGGGAGCTGTTTTTT. It encodes CASSLGLADDTGELFF.

This sequence joins TRBV7-2 and TRBJ2-7; the match to TRBD2 covers 10 bases. This CDR3 is 15 amino acids long. V trimming: 6 bases; J trimming: 0 bases; junction bases outside the gene matches: 5. Germline V gives CDR1 SGHTA, CDR2 FQGNSA. For the CDR3, the DNA is TGTGCCAGCAGACCAAGCGGGGGGGTCTCCTACGAGCAGTACTTC. This sequence encodes CASRPSGGVSYEQYF.

The genes are TRBV29-1 and TRBJ2-3; D is ambiguous. Trimming cost V 5 bases and J 2 bases, with 5 bases left between them. CDR3 length: 11 amino acids. The germline gives CDR1 SQVTM, CDR2 ANQGSEA. The chain's CDR3 is CSVLLTDTQYF. Here the CDR3 DNA reads TGCAGCGTTCTCCTCACAGATACGCAGTATTTT.

The sample holds one count of this clone. The V call is TRBV7-2, the J call TRBJ2-7; 10 nucleotides align to TRBD1. The CDR3 consists of 13 residues. Germline CDR1 SGHTA, CDR2 FQGNSA. J was trimmed by 4 bases and V by 5 bases; bases with no gene match: 2. CDR3 DNA sequence: TGTGCCAGCAGCACGGACAGGGGGTACGAGCAGTACTTC. It translates to CASSTDRGYEQYF.

This sequence joins TRBV4-3 and TRBJ2-3; 13 bases match TRBD2. Per the germline V gene, CDR1 is LGHNA and CDR2 is YSLEER. V lost 1 base, J lost 1 base, and 5 bases stayed unmatched. The CDR3 has 18 residues. The CDR3 DNA reads TGCGCCAGCAGCCAAGTGACTAGCGGGAGGTTGCGCACAGATACGCAGTATTTT. Its protein is CASSQVTSGRLRTDTQYF.

Ten or more counts support this clone. This chain links TRBV15 with TRBJ2-3; TRBD2 matches 9 bases. Germline CDR1 reads LNHNV; CDR2 reads YYDKDF (reference sequence). Trimming at V came to 4 bases and at J to 2 bases, leaving 10 bases not matched to a gene. This CDR3 contains 17 residues. The CDR3 DNA reads TGTGCCACCAGCACCACCTCAGGCGGGGGGGCCACAGATACGCAGTATTTT. It is translated as CATSTTSGGGATDTQYF. The full variable domain, its missing parts supplied by reference TRBV15 and TRBJ2-3, is DAMVIQNPRYQVTQFGKPVTLSCSQTLNHNVMYWYQQKSSQAPKLLFHYYDKDFNNEADTPDNFQSRRPNTSFCFLDIRSPGLGDTAMYLCATSTTSGGGATDTQYFGPGTRLTVL.

The chain carries TRBV6-5 and TRBJ1-4; TRBD1 matches 7 bases. This CDR3 region has 15 residues. Trimming at V came to 6 bases and at J to 5 bases, leaving 9 bases not matched to a gene. Germline CDR1 is MNHEY and CDR2 is SVGAGI. The chain's CDR3 is CASRPPGQWNEKLFF. The CDR3 DNA follows: TGTGCCAGCAGACCACCGGGACAGTGGAATGAAAAACTGTTTTTT.